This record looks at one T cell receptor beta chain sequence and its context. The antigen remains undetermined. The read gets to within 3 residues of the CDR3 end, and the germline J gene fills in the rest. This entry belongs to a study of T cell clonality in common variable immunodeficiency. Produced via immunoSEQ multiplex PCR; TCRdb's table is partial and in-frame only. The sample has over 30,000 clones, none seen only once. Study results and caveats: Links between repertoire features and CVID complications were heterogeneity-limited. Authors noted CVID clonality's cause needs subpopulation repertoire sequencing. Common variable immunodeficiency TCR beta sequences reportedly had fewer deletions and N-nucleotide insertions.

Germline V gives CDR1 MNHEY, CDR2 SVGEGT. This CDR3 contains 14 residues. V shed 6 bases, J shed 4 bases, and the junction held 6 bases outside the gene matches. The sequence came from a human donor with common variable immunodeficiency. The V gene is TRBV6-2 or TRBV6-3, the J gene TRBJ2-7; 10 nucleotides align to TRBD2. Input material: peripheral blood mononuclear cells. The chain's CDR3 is CASSPSGSGYEQYF. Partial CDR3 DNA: TGTGCCAGCAGCCCTAGCGGGAGTGGATACGAG.